The clone carrying this T cell receptor (beta chain) was seen repeatedly, ten times or more. Its target is unknown. Amplified TCR beta CDR3 regions came from RNA transcripts. During a first-round RT-PCR of the TCR CDR3, the HTBI primer set was used. One entry per CDR3 protein, called by TCRdb with MiXCR from the multiplex PCR reads. This sample has about 270,000 distinct CDR3 sequences, with 20% to 25% found just once. The CDR3 loop spans 12 amino acids. CDR1 and CDR2 from the germline V gene are MDHEN and SYDVKM. V dropped 7 bases and J dropped 7; count of bases not matched to a gene: 4. Exclusion of a patient resulted from uncontrolled infection, other autoimmune disease, pregnancy or lactation. The source of the sample is a study of T cells in Graves' hyperthyroidism and ophthalmopathy. Study-level findings and limits: The blood repertoire included most of the expanded thyroid clonotypes above 0.001.

The chain is built from TRBV28 and TRBJ2-4; 7 bases map to TRBD1. Material for sequencing was blood. The sequence derives from a man aged 25-45 years with Graves' ophthalmopathy. In DNA form, the CDR3 reads TGTGCCAGCAAGGGGGCATGGAACATTCAGTACTTC. Its translation: CASKGAWNIQYF. The whole variable domain, filled in from reference TRBV28 and TRBJ2-4, reads DVKVTQSSRYLVKRTGEKVFLECVQDMDHENMFWYRQDPGLGLRLIYFSYDVKMKEKGDIPEGYSVSREKKERFSLILESASTNQTSMYLCASKGAWNIQYFGAGTRLSVL.